Below, 21 T cell receptor beta chains from the same sample are listed, as sequenced in a study of T cells in Graves' hyperthyroidism and ophthalmopathy. TCR beta CDR3 region amplification was performed from RNA transcripts. Carried out on the TCR CDR3, a first-round RT-PCR used the HTBI primer set. Via MiXCR, TCRdb re-called the multiplex PCR reads, giving one row per CDR3 protein. The sample records approximately 560,000 distinct CDR3 sequences, 15% to 17% being singletons. Sequencing input: blood. Receptors were obtained from a woman in her 30s with Graves' hyperthyroidism.

This clonotype was detected many times. V and J are TRBV20-1 and TRBJ1-4, with D possibly TRBD1 on 5 matching bases. V lost 6 bases to trimming and J lost 6 bases, with 14 bases between them. Germline CDR1 is DFQATT and CDR2 is SNEGSKA (reference sequence). The CDR3 sequence is 13 residues long. The CDR3 reads CSARTSGDEKLFF. The CDR3 DNA follows: TGCAGTGCCAGGACATCCGGGGATGAAAAACTGTTTTTT.

At least ten counts were recorded for this clonotype. The genes are TRBV27 and TRBJ2-2; D is tentatively TRBD1 or TRBD2 (5 bases each). The CDR3 extends over 14 amino acids. The V end was cut by 3 bases, the J end by 4 bases, with 9 bases between. Germline V gene data show CDR1 as MNHEY and CDR2 as SMNVEV (reference sequence). The CDR3 coding sequence is TGTGCCAGCAGTTTCGCAGGGACCACCGGGGAGCTGTTTTTT. It codes for CASSFAGTTGELFF.

This clonotype was counted only a few times. This chain uses TRBV27 with TRBJ1-6; D uncertain. The CDR3 sequence is 15 residues long. The V gene's germline CDR1 is MNHEY and CDR2 SMNVEV (reference sequence). With 4 bases removed from V and 10 bases from J, the gap between germline ends came to 17 bases. The CDR3 spells CASSSSRVAPSPLHF. The DNA for the CDR3 is TGTGCCAGCAGTTCGAGCCGGGTCGCTCCGTCACCCCTCCACTTT.

This chain connects TRBV19 to TRBJ1-5, with D tentatively TRBD1 (6 bases). Germline V CDR1 and CDR2: LNHDA, SQIVND (reference sequence). Between the trimmed V and J ends, which lost 0 bases and 6 bases, there was a span of 12 bases. The CDR3 loop spans 15 amino acids. The CDR3 is CASSIEPGGSQPQHF. The CDR3 DNA is TGTGCCAGTAGTATAGAACCCGGGGGCAGTCAGCCCCAGCATTTT.

The chain links TRBV6-1 to TRBJ1-2; D unresolved. Trimming removed 6 bases at V and 5 bases at J, with 16 bases between. The CDR3 is made up of 14 amino acids. Germline values: CDR1 MNHNS, CDR2 SASEGT. The CDR3 region is CASSSGSGRYGYTF. As DNA, the CDR3 is TGTGCCAGCAGCTCTGGGAGTGGGAGGTATGGCTACACCTTC.

The rearrangement uses TRBV5-1 and TRBJ1-1, with a possible D match to TRBD1 (6 bases). V was trimmed by 1 base and J by 7 bases, leaving 14 bases between them. The CDR3 has 14 amino acids. The germline CDR1 and CDR2 sequences are SGHRS and YFSETQ. The DNA for the CDR3 is TGCGCCAGCAGCTTGACAGGGCCGGGGCTTGAAGCTTTCTTT. It codes for CASSLTGPGLEAFF. Drawing the rest from reference TRBV5-1 and TRBJ1-1, the complete variable domain is KAGVTQTPRYLIKTRGQQVTLSCSPISGHRSVSWYQQTPGQGLQFLFEYFSETQRNKGNFPGRFSGRQFSNSRSEMNVSTLELGDSALYLCASSLTGPGLEAFFGQGTRLTVV.

This rearrangement joins TRBV28 to TRBJ1-1; D perhaps matches TRBD1 (5 bases). V was clipped by 6 bases and J by 7 bases, with 15 bases between them. The CDR3 is made up of 13 amino acids. Looked up from germline, CDR1 is MDHEN and CDR2 is SYDVKM. The CDR3 loop reads CASRLISDSEAFF. CDR3 nucleotides: TGTGCCAGCAGACTTATCTCTGACAGTGAAGCTTTCTTT.

The chain recombines TRBV20-1 with TRBJ1-1; D is uncertain. CDR3 length: 15 residues. Trimming took 3 bases from V and 0 from J, leaving 14 bases between them. Germline loops: CDR1 DFQATT, CDR2 SNEGSKA (reference sequence). CDR3 in amino acids: CSASSIGRMNTEAFF. CDR3 coding DNA: TGCAGTGCTAGTTCAATCGGACGGATGAACACTGAAGCTTTCTTT.

The chain employs TRBV5-4 and TRBJ2-1; TRBD2 agrees at 10 bases. The CDR3 contains 14 residues. With 5 bases clipped from V and 7 bases from J, the junction kept 6 bases outside the gene matches. Germline-derived CDR1 and CDR2 are SGHNT and YYREEE (reference sequence). As DNA, the CDR3 is TGTGCCAGCAGACCCCTAGCGGGAGATAATGAGCAGTTCTTC. It specifies CASRPLAGDNEQFF.

The chain links TRBV7-3 to TRBJ1-1; no reliable D call. Germline V gives CDR1 SGHTA, CDR2 FQGTGA. V dropped 8 bases and J dropped 0 bases, with 13 bases sitting between them. This CDR3 region has 14 residues. In DNA form, the CDR3 reads TGTGCCAGCTCACCCGAGCAACTGAACACTGAAGCTTTCTTT. Translating gives CASSPEQLNTEAFF.

This clonotype came up many times. The V gene is TRBV28, the J gene TRBJ1-1; no firm D call. Trimming stripped 9 bases from V and 7 bases from J, with 12 bases between. The CDR3 has 11 residues. The V gene's germline CDR1 is MDHEN and CDR2 SYDVKM. The CDR3 DNA is TGTGCCAGTAACGGACGACTTGAAGCTTTCTTT. Its protein is CASNGRLEAFF.

This clonotype was seen ten or more times. V gene TRBV11-2 combines with J gene TRBJ1-1; TRBD1 might be the D (6 bases). Germline V gene lookup returns CDR1 SGHAT and CDR2 FQNNGV. The CDR3 is 15 residues long. V lost 3 bases, J lost 2 bases, and 13 bases lay in between. CDR3 DNA: TGTGCCAGCAGCTTCGGCAGGGGAACCAACACTGAAGCTTTCTTT. Amino acids: CASSFGRGTNTEAFF.

The genes are TRBV3-1 and TRBJ2-4, with D possibly being TRBD1 or TRBD2 (5 bases each). There are 18 residues in the CDR3. V lost 2 bases to trimming and J lost 0 bases, with 17 bases between them. Germline V CDR1 and CDR2: LGHDT, YNNKEL (reference sequence). The DNA for the CDR3 is TGTGCCAGCAGCCAAACCCGAGGGACCGCCGTAGCCAAAAACATTCAGTACTTC. This sequence encodes CASSQTRGTAVAKNIQYF.

The chain employs TRBV9 and TRBJ1-5; no definite D call. The CDR3 sequence is 14 residues long. V was clipped by 0 bases and J by 8 bases, with 12 bases between them. Germline CDR1 SGDLS, CDR2 YYNGEE. The DNA for the CDR3 is TGTGCCAGCAGCGTAGAGCCCTTCGGGAAGCCCCAGCATTTT. It codes for CASSVEPFGKPQHF.

The table lists this clonotype with many counts. The V call is TRBV20-1, the J call TRBJ2-7, with 13 nucleotides matching TRBD2. V trimming: 2 bases; J trimming: 3 bases; junction bases outside the gene matches: 4. This CDR3 is 15 amino acids long. Germline V CDR1 and CDR2: DFQATT, SNEGSKA (reference sequence). CDR3 nucleotides: TGCAGTGCTAGATCTGGACTAGCGGGAGACTACGAGCAGTACTTC. This codes for CSARSGLAGDYEQYF.

V gene TRBV3-1 combines with J gene TRBJ2-3; 10 positions agree with TRBD2. Unmatched junction bases numbered 4, after V lost 7 bases and J lost 0 bases. Germline CDR1 reads LGHDT; CDR2 reads YNNKEL (reference sequence). This CDR3 is 15 amino acids long. The DNA for the CDR3 is TGTGCCAGCACCTTAGCGGGAGGTAGCACAGATACGCAGTATTTT. The encoded protein is CASTLAGGSTDTQYF.

This clonotype has a count of ten or more. J is TRBJ2-7 and V is TRBV12-3 or TRBV12-4, with TRBD2 identical over 7 bases. The CDR3 runs to 15 residues. V trimming: 5 bases; J trimming: 3 bases; junction bases outside the gene matches: 10. The CDR3 nucleotides read TGTGCCAGCAGTCGTTTGGGCCTAGCGGACTACGAGCAGTACTTC. It specifies CASSRLGLADYEQYF.

This clonotype has a handful of counts. The rearrangement uses TRBV27 and TRBJ2-7; D possibly corresponds to TRBD2 (5 bases). Germline V gene data show CDR1 as MNHEY and CDR2 as SMNVEV (reference sequence). The CDR3 is 15 amino acids. V lost 2 bases and J 1 base, leaving 12 bases between the germline ends. The CDR3 sequence is CASSLIGEKSYEQYF. The CDR3 nucleotides are TGTGCCAGCAGTTTAATCGGGGAAAAGTCCTACGAGCAGTACTTC.

V gene TRBV7-9 combines with J gene TRBJ2-7; 10 bases are a match to TRBD1. The length of the CDR3 is 16 residues. CDR1 is SEHNR, CDR2 FQNEAQ, per germline (reference sequence). V was pared by 4 bases and J by 5 bases, with 11 bases of the junction left unmatched. The chain's CDR3 is CASSSKLRDRGHEQYF. DNA for the CDR3: TGTGCCAGCAGCTCCAAACTCCGGGACAGGGGACACGAGCAGTACTTC.

This clonotype was detected only a few times. The chain is built from TRBV10-3 and TRBJ1-2; no clear D gene. Trimming removed 4 bases at V and 2 bases at J, with 8 bases between. The CDR3 has 13 amino acids. Germline V gives CDR1 ENHRY, CDR2 SYGVKD. The CDR3 nucleotides are TGTGCCATCAGTGTGTTGCCCAACTATGGCTACACCTTC. This sequence encodes CAISVLPNYGYTF.

The rearrangement joins TRBV20-1 to TRBJ1-5, with D possibly TRBD1 on 6 matching bases. The V gene lost 3 bases and the J gene lost 0 bases, with 21 bases spanning the gap. Germline loops: CDR1 DFQATT, CDR2 SNEGSKA (reference sequence). The CDR3 is made up of 18 amino acids. In DNA, the CDR3 is TGCAGTGCTAGGGGGGCGTGGCAGATAGGGCATAGCAATCAGCCCCAGCATTTT. This sequence encodes CSARGAWQIGHSNQPQHF.